Listed below are T cell receptor beta chains from one sample, sequenced in a study of shared clonotypes between healthy human individuals. TCRdb's table, derived via immunoSEQ multiplex PCR, lists solely in-frame clones and lacks some. In the table there are more than 2 million clones, approximately 95% of which are singletons. Source material: naive CD8+ T cells sorted from blood. Receptors originate from a man aged 18 to 29 in good health. Each CDR3 is given with its conserved first and last residue. The order of the fields is D gene, clone size, J gene, V gene, CDR3 protein, CDR3 DNA. D genes are given only for firm matches. Rows give clone size only sometimes, using once, few, many, or a class for an expanded clone.

D gene: NA; clone size: NA; J gene: TRBJ2-1; V gene: TRBV10-2; CDR3 protein: CASSGGTPNEQFF; CDR3 DNA: TGCGCCAGCAGTGGGGGGACCCCCAATGAGCAGTTCTTC
D gene: NA; clone size: once; J gene: TRBJ2-7; V gene: TRBV2; CDR3 protein: CASSDSTAESYEQYF; CDR3 DNA: TGTGCCAGCAGTGACTCGACTGCTGAGAGTTACGAGCAGTACTTC
D gene: TRBD2; clone size: NA; J gene: TRBJ2-1; V gene: TRBV27; CDR3 protein: CASSFPGLAGAYNEQFF; CDR3 DNA: TGTGCCAGCAGTTTTCCGGGACTAGCGGGAGCCTACAATGAGCAGTTCTTC
D gene: TRBD2; clone size: NA; J gene: TRBJ2-7; V gene: TRBV27; CDR3 protein: CASSDRLAGRYEQYF; CDR3 DNA: TGTGCCAGCAGTGACCGACTAGCGGGGAGATACGAGCAGTACTTC
D gene: NA; clone size: NA; J gene: TRBJ2-5; V gene: TRBV9; CDR3 protein: CASSVEGAGETQYF; CDR3 DNA: TGTGCCAGCAGCGTAGAAGGGGCGGGGGAGACCCAGTACTTC
D gene: TRBD1; clone size: NA; J gene: TRBJ2-7; V gene: TRBV30; CDR3 protein: CAWVRTGLPYEQYF; CDR3 DNA: TGTGCCTGGGTCCGGACAGGCCTTCCCTACGAGCAGTACTTC
D gene: TRBD2; clone size: NA; J gene: TRBJ2-3; V gene: TRBV13; CDR3 protein: CASSRGRREPTSTDTQYF; CDR3 DNA: TGTGCCAGCAGCCGAGGACGGCGGGAGCCCACTAGCACAGATACGCAGTATTTT
D gene: NA; clone size: NA; J gene: TRBJ2-7; V gene: TRBV29-1; CDR3 protein: CSVESPGAEQYF; CDR3 DNA: TGCAGCGTTGAATCCCCGGGCGCCGAGCAGTACTTC
D gene: NA; clone size: NA; J gene: TRBJ1-2; V gene: TRBV10-3; CDR3 protein: CAISESVGRIDGYTF; CDR3 DNA: TGTGCCATCAGTGAGTCGGTCGGCAGGATAGATGGCTACACCTTC
D gene: NA; clone size: NA; J gene: TRBJ2-5; V gene: TRBV9; CDR3 protein: CASSLAREETQYF; CDR3 DNA: TGTGCCAGCAGCCTAGCTAGGGAGGAGACCCAGTACTTC
D gene: TRBD2; clone size: once; J gene: TRBJ2-7; V gene: TRBV25-1; CDR3 protein: CASSDLSSGGTYEQYF; CDR3 DNA: TGTGCCAGCAGTGACCTATCTAGCGGGGGTACCTACGAGCAGTACTTC
D gene: TRBD1; clone size: NA; J gene: TRBJ2-2; V gene: TRBV2; CDR3 protein: CASSKAEGGDLLGGELFF; CDR3 DNA: TGTGCCAGCTCGAAAGCGGAAGGGGGCGACCTTTTAGGCGGGGAGCTGTTTTTT
D gene: NA; clone size: NA; J gene: TRBJ1-1; V gene: TRBV27; CDR3 protein: CASSHDLNTEAFF; CDR3 DNA: TGTGCCAGCAGCCACGACCTGAACACTGAAGCTTTCTTT
D gene: TRBD1; clone size: NA; J gene: TRBJ1-1; V gene: TRBV10-3; CDR3 protein: CAISSDRESTEAFF; CDR3 DNA: TGTGCCATCAGCTCAGACAGGGAGAGCACTGAAGCTTTCTTT